The rows below give T cell receptor beta chains drawn from one sample of a study of T cells after yellow fever vaccination. TCRdb analysed the 5' RACE reads with MiXCR anew, one entry per CDR3 protein. Of hundreds of thousands of distinct CDR3 sequences listed, roughly 7.5% are singletons. The sample consisted of PBMCs, taken around 45 days after the first yellow fever vaccination. These receptor sequences come from a man between 18 and 29 years old who received the YFV17D yellow fever vaccine. The CDR3 runs from the conserved cysteine through the conserved F or W. Each record gives: D gene, V gene, clone size, J gene, CDR3 DNA, CDR3 protein. The D gene is left open where the match is weak. A clone size is listed for some rows: how often the clone was seen (once, few, many), or a class if it is expanded.

NA	TRBV6-5	few	TRBJ1-1	TGTGCCAGCAGTTACGCCGGTTTTGCTTTCTTT	CASSYAGFAFF
NA	TRBV11-2	NA	TRBJ2-6	TGTGCCAGCAGCTTACTGGGTTGGAGGGCTGGGGCCAACGTCCTGACTTTC	CASSLLGWRAGANVLTF
TRBD2	TRBV4-3	few	TRBJ2-1	TGCGCCAGCAGCCAAGATAACCTCGGCGGGGGGAATAGAAATGAGCAGTTCTTC	CASSQDNLGGGNRNEQFF
NA	TRBV7-2	many	TRBJ2-1	TGTGCCAGCAGCTTAGTGCAGACATCGGGCAATGAGCAGTTCTTC	CASSLVQTSGNEQFF
NA	TRBV7-2	many	TRBJ2-4	TGTGCCAGCAGTACCGGGGGGCTAGCCAAAAACATTCAGTACTTC	CASSTGGLAKNIQYF
NA	TRBV21-1	few	TRBJ1-2	TGTGCCAGCAGCAAATCAGGGACCAAGGGCTACACCTTC	CASSKSGTKGYTF
TRBD1	TRBV7-2	many	TRBJ2-5	TGTGCCAGCAGCATGACAGGGGGTTCGGAGACCCAGTACTTC	CASSMTGGSETQYF
TRBD1	TRBV14	many	TRBJ2-3	TGTGCCAGCAGCACCGTCCAGGGACAGGGAGTCGATACGCAGTATTTT	CASSTVQGQGVDTQYF
NA	TRBV20-1	many	TRBJ1-6	TGCAGTGCTTCCTCCCGACCAAGCTCCTATAATTCACCCCTCCACTTT	CSASSRPSSYNSPLHF
NA	TRBV20-1	few	TRBJ1-2	TGCAGTGCTAGAGATCCCTGGGACTATGGCTACACCTTC	CSARDPWDYGYTF
NA	TRBV7-3	many	TRBJ1-1	TGTGCCAGCAGCCTAAACAACGGACGGGACACTGAAGCTTTCTTT	CASSLNNGRDTEAFF
NA	TRBV12-3/TRBV12-4	NA	TRBJ2-7	TGTGCCAGCAGTGTCCGAGAGGTAGGGAACCCATCCTACGAGCAGTACTTC	CASSVREVGNPSYEQYF
NA	TRBV5-1	NA	TRBJ1-1	TGCGCCAGCAGCTTGGCCGTCAATGGCTCGAACACTGAAGCTTTCTTT	CASSLAVNGSNTEAFF
NA	TRBV5-4	few	TRBJ2-1	TGTGCCAGCAGCGATCGTAGCGATTCCTACAATGAGCAGTTCTTC	CASSDRSDSYNEQFF
TRBD2	TRBV6-5	few	TRBJ2-1	TGTGCCAGCACAGGGACGACTAGCGGGGGGGGACCCTACAATGAGCAGTTCTTC	CASTGTTSGGGPYNEQFF
NA	TRBV2	many	TRBJ2-5	TGTGCCAGCAGTGAAGCGCTAAGGGAGACCCAGTACTTC	CASSEALRETQYF
NA	TRBV5-1	NA	TRBJ1-5	TGCGCCAGCAGCTTTTCCCCTGATCAGCCCCAGCATTTT	CASSFSPDQPQHF
TRBD1	TRBV28	NA	TRBJ2-5	TGTGCCAGCAGTTTATCACGACAGGGGGGATACCAAGAGACCCAGTACTTC	CASSLSRQGGYQETQYF
NA	TRBV5-5	few	TRBJ2-7	TGTGCCAGCAGCACCCGACAGGTCCCCTACGAGCAGTACTTC	CASSTRQVPYEQYF
NA	TRBV11-2	few	TRBJ1-2	TGTGCCAGCAGCTTAGATCGGAGGTCGAACTATGGCTACACCTTC	CASSLDRRSNYGYTF
NA	TRBV12-3/TRBV12-4	NA	TRBJ1-4	TGTGCCAGCAGGGTTCGGTTTGAAAAACTGTTTTTT	CASRVRFEKLFF
NA	TRBV7-2	once	TRBJ2-3	TGTGCCAGCAGCAAAGGGGGGCACGATACGCAGTATTTT	CASSKGGHDTQYF
TRBD1	TRBV18	NA	TRBJ1-3	TGTGCCAGCTCACCGAGGACAGGGATCTCTGGAAACACCATATATTTT	CASSPRTGISGNTIYF
NA	TRBV27	NA	TRBJ2-1	TGTGCCAGCAAGGCCCCGCAGACGTACAATGAGCAGTTCTTC	CASKAPQTYNEQFF
TRBD1	TRBV12-3/TRBV12-4	few	TRBJ1-6	TGTGCCAGCAGTTTCACAGGGGCTGGAAATTCACCCCTCCACTTT	CASSFTGAGNSPLHF
NA	TRBV11-2	NA	TRBJ1-1	TGTGCCAGCAGCTTCGCATCGGGCACTGAAGCTTTCTTT	CASSFASGTEAFF
TRBD1	TRBV6-1	few	TRBJ1-1	TGTGCCAGCAGGCCGCCGGGACAGGGAACGGACACTGAAGCTTTCTTT	CASRPPGQGTDTEAFF
TRBD2	TRBV12-3/TRBV12-4	few	TRBJ2-3	TGTGCCAGCAGTTTCGGGGTAGCGGGGACCACAGATACGCAGTATTTT	CASSFGVAGTTDTQYF
TRBD1	TRBV10-2	medium-sized	TRBJ2-7	TGCGCCAGCATGACAGGGCACTCCTACGAGCAGTACTTC	CASMTGHSYEQYF
TRBD2	TRBV29-1	few	TRBJ2-5	TGCAGCGCAAAGAAAGCGGGGGCCGAGGAGACCCAGTACTTC	CSAKKAGAEETQYF
NA	TRBV6-1	NA	TRBJ2-7	TGTGCCAGCAGCTCCATCGCGGCAGGAGTTATATCCTCCTACGAGCAGTACTTC	CASSSIAAGVISSYEQYF
NA	TRBV20-1	NA	TRBJ2-1	TGCAGTGCTCCCCCGACAGGTTACAATGAGCAGTTCTTC	CSAPPTGYNEQFF
TRBD1	TRBV5-1	many	TRBJ2-7	TGCGCCAGCAGCCTAAATACAGGGGGCGTTCACTACGAGCAGTACTTC	CASSLNTGGVHYEQYF
NA	TRBV6-1	few	TRBJ1-2	TGTGCCAGCAGTGAAGAGGGGCGCGCCTATGGCTACACCTTC	CASSEEGRAYGYTF
TRBD1	TRBV5-4	few	TRBJ2-7	TGTGCCAGCAGCTCCGCAGACAGGGGCGGCTACGAGCAGTACTTC	CASSSADRGGYEQYF
NA	TRBV7-2	few	TRBJ2-2	TGTGCCAGCAGCTTCTATCAGGGCCTCCTCACCGGGGAGCTGTTTTTT	CASSFYQGLLTGELFF
TRBD1	TRBV7-2	many	TRBJ1-4	TGTGCCAGCAGCGTACAGGGGGGAGGGAATGAAAAACTGTTTTTT	CASSVQGGGNEKLFF
NA	TRBV28	NA	TRBJ1-6	TGTGCCAGCAGTTTACGGCAGGCTTATAATTCACCCCTCCACTTT	CASSLRQAYNSPLHF
NA	TRBV6-5	NA	TRBJ2-1	TGTGCCAGCAGTTCGGACTGGAACAATGAGCAGTTCTTC	CASSSDWNNEQFF
TRBD1	TRBV27	many	TRBJ2-2	TGTGCCAGCTCAGGACAGGGGGCGACCGGGGAGCTGTTTTTT	CASSGQGATGELFF
NA	TRBV27	NA	TRBJ1-2	TGTGCCAGCAGTCCCACCCGGCTCGACTATGGCTACACCTTC	CASSPTRLDYGYTF
NA	TRBV9	few	TRBJ2-5	TGTGCCAGCAGCGAGGACGGCGGGCTTTCACCTTGGGGGACCCAGTACTTC	CASSEDGGLSPWGTQYF
NA	TRBV2	NA	TRBJ2-2	TGTGCCAGCAGTGACACGGGCGGGGGCACCACCGGGGAGCTGTTTTTT	CASSDTGGGTTGELFF
NA	TRBV12-3/TRBV12-4	NA	TRBJ2-2	TGTGCCAGCAGTTTAGCGCTCGGAGGGTCCGGGGAGCTGTTTTTT	CASSLALGGSGELFF
NA	TRBV4-3	NA	TRBJ1-2	TGCGCCAGCAGCCAAGGTGGAGCAGGGTCCGTGAATGGCTACACCTTC	CASSQGGAGSVNGYTF
NA	TRBV12-3/TRBV12-4	many	TRBJ1-5	TGTGCCAGCAGTTTAGGGCAGTCCCCCGATCAGCCCCAGCATTTT	CASSLGQSPDQPQHF
NA	TRBV2	few	TRBJ1-6	TGTGCCAGCAGTGAAAGAATGGGGATCGGGAATTCACCCCTCCACTTT	CASSERMGIGNSPLHF
TRBD2	TRBV9	few	TRBJ2-7	TGTGCCAGCAGCCCCTCTAGCGGGGCCTACTACGAGCAGTACTTC	CASSPSSGAYYEQYF
TRBD2	TRBV11-2	few	TRBJ2-1	TGTGCCACCAAGGCGGGGGGGCCTCATGAGCAGTTCTTC	CATKAGGPHEQFF
NA	TRBV19	NA	TRBJ2-3	TGTGCCAGTAGTATTCGTCGCGGAAGCACAGATACGCAGTATTTT	CASSIRRGSTDTQYF
NA	TRBV12-3/TRBV12-4	NA	TRBJ2-4	TGTGCCAGCAGTTTAGTCAGGGGCCGGGCAAACATTCAGTACTTC	CASSLVRGRANIQYF
NA	TRBV7-9	NA	TRBJ1-2	TGTGCCAGCAGCTTAGACCAGTGGGGCTACACCTTC	CASSLDQWGYTF
NA	TRBV30	NA	TRBJ2-6	TGTGCCTGGAGTAGGTCTGGGGCCAACGTCCTGACTTTC	CAWSRSGANVLTF
TRBD1	TRBV4-1	few	TRBJ2-7	TGCGCCAGCAGCCCGCAGCCGGGACAGGGGGCTTTGGAATACTTC	CASSPQPGQGALEYF